A single sample is the source of the 14 T cell receptor beta chains below, sequenced in a study of T cell responses to AZD1222 COVID-19 vaccine (TCRdb year 2021). This specimen's time point label, per the study, means: about 28 days (+/-7) after the second vaccine dose. Libraries came from the immunoSEQ multiplex PCR assay. Entries here come from immuneACCESS through TCRdb and include only in-frame sequences with V and J called. Some clones fail to appear in such tables; in the studies checked, an unresolved V gene covers under half of the shortfall, and the cause of the remainder is unknown. In this sample the table shows around 120,000 clones, about 89% of which occur a single time. The ten largest clones add up to 6.5% to 7.5% of the sample. The material was peripheral blood, obtained 28 days after the second AZD1222 dose. All receptors derive from an adult who received the AZD1222 COVID-19 vaccine.

This clone was recorded once. The chain is built from TRBV10-3 and TRBJ2-1; 8 bases match TRBD2. The length of the CDR3 is 14 residues. The J segment lost 4 bases and the V segment lost 5 bases, leaving 4 bases of the junction unmatched. The V gene's germline CDR1 is ENHRY and CDR2 SYGVKD. The CDR3 DNA reads as TGTGCCATCAGTCGGGGGGGTCGTTACAATGAGCAGTTCTTC. Encoded protein: CAISRGGRYNEQFF.

The chain joins TRBV11-3 to TRBJ2-3; 12 positions match TRBD2. This CDR3 contains 15 residues. V shed 5 bases, J shed 5 bases, and the junction held 5 bases outside the gene matches. The germline V gene has CDR1 SGHNT and CDR2 YENEEA. In DNA form, the CDR3 reads TGTGCCAGCAGCACCCGACTAGCGGGGGAAGATACGCAGTATTTT. Protein sequence: CASSTRLAGEDTQYF.

This chain connects TRBV3-1 (or the pseudogene TRBV3-2) to TRBJ1-2; no clear D gene. Germline V lookup: CDR1 LGHDT, CDR2 YNNKEL (reference sequence). V gave up 1 base and J gave up 8 bases, with 17 bases separating them. The CDR3 loop spans 15 amino acids. The DNA of the CDR3 is TGTGCCAGCAGCCAAGCTGAAGCCGGGAGCAGAGGCTACACCTTC. Translated, it gives CASSQAEAGSRGYTF.

The chain links TRBV6-2 or TRBV6-3 to TRBJ1-2; 8 nucleotides match TRBD1. V was pared by 2 bases and J by 6 bases, with 5 bases of the junction left unmatched. In germline, CDR1 is MNHEY, CDR2 SVGEGT. The CDR3 length is 14 residues. The DNA for the CDR3 is TGTGCCAGCAGTTACGTATCGGACAGGGATGGCTACACCTTC. This encodes CASSYVSDRDGYTF.

The table lists this clone with a count of one. The chain uses TRBV6-5 and TRBJ1-6; D unclear. The germline CDR1 and CDR2 sequences are MNHEY and SVGAGI. Trimming shortened V by 8 bases and J by 0 bases, and 8 bases separated the two germline ends. The CDR3 is made up of 14 amino acids. The CDR3 nucleotides are TGTGCCAGCGGGTTGGTCTCCTATAATTCACCCCTCCACTTT. This codes for CASGLVSYNSPLHF.

The chain recombines TRBV21-1 with TRBJ1-1; the D segment call TRBD1 is taken from the table without a DNA check. TRBV21-1 is termed a pseudogene. This CDR3 contains 21 residues. CDR3 nucleotides: TGTGCCAGCAGAACAGGCTGCAATCGGGGACAGGGGGAGGCGGTGAACACTGAAGCTTTCTTT. It codes for CASRTGCNRGQGEAVNTEAFF.

The V gene is TRBV4-2, the J gene TRBJ1-6; D is unresolved. Deletions cut 1 base from V and 11 bases from J, with 9 bases between. This CDR3 region has 13 residues. CDR1 is LGHNA and CDR2 is YNFKEQ in the germline V gene. The CDR3 DNA is TGTGCCAGCAGCCAAGGGGGAGGGACACCCCTCCACTTT. Amino acid sequence: CASSQGGGTPLHF.

The chain is built from TRBV6-6 and TRBJ2-3; 10 positions match TRBD2. Trimming at V came to 5 bases and at J to 5 bases, leaving 13 bases not matched to a gene. The CDR3 runs 17 residues. The germline V gene has CDR1 MNHNY and CDR2 SVGAGI (reference sequence). The CDR3, as DNA: TGTGCCAGCAGTCAGAGGCTAGCGGGAGACGTAGGAGATACGCAGTATTTT. Amino acid sequence: CASSQRLAGDVGDTQYF.

For the CDR3, the DNA is TGTGCCAGCAGTGATTCCTGGTCCTCCGGGGACAGGGCCAATCAGCCCCAGCATTTT. This codes for CASSDSWSSGDRANQPQHF. The V gene is TRBV6-4, the J gene TRBJ1-5, with 9 bases lining up with TRBD1. The CDR3 consists of 19 residues. Germline CDR1 reads MRHNA; CDR2 reads SNTAGT. Unmatched junction bases numbered 15, after V lost 3 bases and J lost 3 bases.

V usage is TRBV7-9 and J usage is TRBJ2-3; 7 bases map to TRBD2. The junction had 5 bases not matched to a gene; V was cut back by 2 bases and J by 3 bases. CDR3 size: 15 residues. CDR1 SEHNR and CDR2 FQNEAQ come from the germline V gene (reference sequence). This CDR3 is CASSLLRGGTDTQYF. CDR3 in DNA: TGTGCCAGCAGCTTATTGAGGGGAGGGACAGATACGCAGTATTTT.

V gene TRBV7-9 combines with J gene TRBJ1-6; D not resolved. V was pared by 1 base and J by 10 bases, with 8 bases between. The CDR3 runs to 13 residues. Germline V lookup: CDR1 SEHNR, CDR2 FQNEAQ (reference sequence). The CDR3: CASSLGPGSPLHF. DNA for the CDR3: TGTGCCAGCAGCTTAGGTCCGGGATCACCCCTCCACTTT.

This rearrangement joins TRBV7-9 to TRBJ2-3; D perhaps matches TRBD2 (7 bases). V was clipped by 3 bases and J by 0 bases, with 10 bases between them. This CDR3 has 15 amino acids. Per the germline V gene, CDR1 is SEHNR and CDR2 is FQNEAQ (reference sequence). The CDR3 loop is CASSFRGASTDTQYF. The CDR3 DNA follows: TGTGCCAGCAGCTTTCGGGGGGCTAGCACAGATACGCAGTATTTT.

CDR3 in amino acids: CASSQRTSGKYNEQFF. CDR3 DNA: TGTGCCAGCTCGCAAAGGACTAGCGGGAAATACAATGAGCAGTTCTTC. J is TRBJ2-1 and V is TRBV18; 12 nucleotides align to TRBD2. Looked up from germline, CDR1 is KGHSH and CDR2 is LQKENI. Trimming cost V 6 bases and J 4 bases; bases outside gene matches: 7. CDR3 length: 16 residues.

This clone was counted between two and nine times. As DNA, the CDR3 is TGTGCCAGCAGCTTAGTACGGGGGTCCTACAATGAGCAGTTCTTC. Protein sequence: CASSLVRGSYNEQFF. The chain combines TRBV7-2 with TRBJ2-1, with a possible D match to TRBD2 (6 bases). The germline V gene has CDR1 SGHTA and CDR2 FQGNSA. The V and J ends lost 1 base and 1 base respectively, with 8 bases between them. The CDR3 runs 15 residues.